This T cell receptor beta chain was identified in a study of blood T cell repertoires in COVID-19 (dated by TCRdb to 2020 to 2022). About the full investigation: Samples covering the acute and convalescent phases of COVID-19 were provided by collaborators in the United States, Italy and Spain. The samples were drawn from the first 160 participants of the ongoing ImmuneRACE study and from roughly 1,300 subjects provided by 6 global collaborators. Sample metadata almost always included a de-identified subject ID, COVID-19 status, age in years and sex. Deeply sampled blood TCRbeta repertoires from subjects exposed to, actively infected with, or recovered from COVID-19 were included in the dataset. Where HLA class I and class II types were available, the types were taken from metadata supplied by the sample provider, not from assay-based typing. The repertoires were released in a freely available public database meant as a resource for research on the immune response to SARS-CoV-2. The prospective study material was composed of cDNA or gDNA derived from T cells, B-cell-depleted T cells, or PBMCs.

Results the study describes overall, beyond this receptor: The quantity of clinical and demographic metadata differed by source and by participant and was supplied without curation.

A remark on this clone: The antigen it recognizes is unknown. Per-base qualities were not stored, and no clone one base away is much larger.

Relative to germline, V is 4 bases shorter and J is 6 bases shorter, with 16 bases between their ends. The CDR3 has 15 amino acids, counting the end cysteine and phenylalanine. The kept DNA is CDR3 alone, 45 bases in frame from the first base. CDR1 SGHRS and CDR2 YFSETQ were looked up in the germline V gene. TCRbeta CDR3 regions were amplified from genomic DNA by means of the immunoSEQ Assay, a bias-controlled multiplex PCR. For the original study's pipeline: The number of nucleated cells in each sample was estimated from the amplification of reference gene primers within the assay. Sequence reads were collapsed and filtered to measure the absolute abundance of every unique TCRbeta CDR3 rearrangement. Productive Simpson clonality was computed per sample as the square root of Simpson's diversity index over productive rearrangements. What TCRdb holds here is the immuneACCESS table cut down to in-frame rearrangements. Part of the clones is not present; checked against another copy, under half of the missing clones reflect an unresolved V gene, and the others are unexplained. The D gene and trimming were derived from the DNA, and the V and J assignments and clone size from that table. The sample table contains hundreds of thousands of clones; only one count was recorded for 80% of them. 6.5% to 8.5% of the sample rests with the top ten.

Enrolling through a virtual design, the prospective study's participants ranged in age from about 18 to 100 years and lived across 24 United States geographic areas. In the prospective study, participants were assigned to cohorts based on the clinical history participants reported in a screening survey and a study questionnaire. In the prospective study, mobile phlebotomists collected whole blood, serum and a nasopharyngeal or oropharyngeal swab from each participant. Prospective study participants could optionally give additional blood draws and questionnaires over an approximately two-month period. Before DNA extraction, blood samples from the prospective study were shipped at room temperature or frozen.

Sequenced sample: PBMCs or T cells enriched from blood (not recorded which). The rearrangement joined TRBV5-1 to TRBJ2-2, and TRBD1 may be the D gene, going by 6 matching bases. The sequence was collected from a woman aged 40 to 50 with acute COVID-19. The CDR3 protein sequence reads: CASSPGWGRAGELFF. The sequence in DNA is TGCGCCAGCAGCCCAGGATGGGGGCGCGCCGGGGAGCTGTTTTTT.